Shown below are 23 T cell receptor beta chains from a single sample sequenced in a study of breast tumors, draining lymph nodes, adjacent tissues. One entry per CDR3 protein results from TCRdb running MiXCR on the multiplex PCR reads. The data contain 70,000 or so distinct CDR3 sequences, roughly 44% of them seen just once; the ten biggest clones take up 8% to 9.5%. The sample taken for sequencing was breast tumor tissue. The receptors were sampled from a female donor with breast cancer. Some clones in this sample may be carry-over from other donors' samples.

The CDR3 loop is CASSLVGGGFPETQYF. The CDR3 DNA sequence: TGTGCCAGCAGCTTAGTCGGGGGAGGGTTCCCAGAGACCCAGTACTTC. The chain is built from TRBV7-9 and TRBJ2-5, with 7 positions matching TRBD2. Germline CDR1 SEHNR, CDR2 FQNEAQ (reference sequence). The CDR3 loop spans 16 amino acids. The trim removed 1 base at V and 4 bases at J, leaving 9 bases unmatched.

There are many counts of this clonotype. The CDR3 DNA reads TGTGCCAGCAGTAGAGGGGGAACGGATCAGCCCCAGCATTTT. This encodes CASSRGGTDQPQHF. The chain has TRBV6-1 and TRBJ1-5; perhaps TRBD1 as D (6 bases). Germline CDR1 is MNHNS and CDR2 is SASEGT. This CDR3 region has 14 residues. V was shortened by 5 bases and J by 5 bases, with 13 bases between the two germline ends.

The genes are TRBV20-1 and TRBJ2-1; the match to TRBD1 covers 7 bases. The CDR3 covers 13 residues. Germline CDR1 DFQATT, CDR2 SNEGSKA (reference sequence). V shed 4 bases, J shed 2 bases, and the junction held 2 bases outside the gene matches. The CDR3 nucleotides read TGCAGTGCTAACAGGGGAACCTACAATGAGCAGTTCTTC. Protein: CSANRGTYNEQFF.

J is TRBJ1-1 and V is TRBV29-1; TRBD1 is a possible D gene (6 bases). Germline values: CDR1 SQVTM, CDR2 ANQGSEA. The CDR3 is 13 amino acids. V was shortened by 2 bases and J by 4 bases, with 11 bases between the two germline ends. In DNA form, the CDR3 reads TGCAGCGTTGAACCGGCCAGGGGCACTGAAGCTTTCTTT. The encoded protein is CSVEPARGTEAFF.

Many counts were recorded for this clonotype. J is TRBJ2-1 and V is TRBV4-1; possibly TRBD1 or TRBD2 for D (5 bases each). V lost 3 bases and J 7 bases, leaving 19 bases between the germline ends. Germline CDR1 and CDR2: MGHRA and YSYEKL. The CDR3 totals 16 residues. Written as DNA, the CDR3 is TGCGCCAGCAGCCATCCATCCCGGGGCTCGAGGAATGAGCAGTTCTTC. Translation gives CASSHPSRGSRNEQFF.

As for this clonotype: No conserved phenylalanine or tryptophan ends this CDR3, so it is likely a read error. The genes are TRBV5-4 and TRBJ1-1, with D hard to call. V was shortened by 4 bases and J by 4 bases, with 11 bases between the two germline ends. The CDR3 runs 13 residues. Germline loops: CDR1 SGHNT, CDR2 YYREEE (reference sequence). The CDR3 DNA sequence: TGTGCCAGCAGCGATGTAGGGAGCACTGAAGCTTTCTCT. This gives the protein CASSDVGSTEAFS.

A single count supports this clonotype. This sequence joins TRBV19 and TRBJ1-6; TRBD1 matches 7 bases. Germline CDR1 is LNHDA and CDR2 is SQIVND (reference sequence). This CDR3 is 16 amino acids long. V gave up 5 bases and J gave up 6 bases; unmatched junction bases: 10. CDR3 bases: TGTGCCAGTAGTCCTCCCGGGACAGACCTTAATTCACCCCTCCACTTT. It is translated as CASSPPGTDLNSPLHF. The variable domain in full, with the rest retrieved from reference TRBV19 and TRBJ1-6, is DGGITQSPKYLFRKEGQNVTLSCEQNLNHDAMYWYRQDPGQGLRLIYYSQIVNDFQKGDIAEGYSVSREKKESFPLTVTSAQKNPTAFYLCASSPPGTDLNSPLHFGNGTRLTVT.

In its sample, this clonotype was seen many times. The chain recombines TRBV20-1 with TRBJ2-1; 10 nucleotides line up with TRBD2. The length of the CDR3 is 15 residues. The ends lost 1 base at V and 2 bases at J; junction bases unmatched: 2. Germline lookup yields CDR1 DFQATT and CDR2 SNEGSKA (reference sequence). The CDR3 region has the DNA TGCAGTGCTAGAGGACTAGCGGGTACCTACAATGAGCAGTTCTTC. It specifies CSARGLAGTYNEQFF.

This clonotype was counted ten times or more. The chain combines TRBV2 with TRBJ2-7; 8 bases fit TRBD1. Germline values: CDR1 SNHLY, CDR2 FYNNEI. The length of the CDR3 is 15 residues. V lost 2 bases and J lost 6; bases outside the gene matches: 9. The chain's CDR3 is CASSEIQGDYGEQYF. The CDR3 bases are TGTGCCAGCAGTGAAATACAGGGGGATTATGGCGAGCAGTACTTC. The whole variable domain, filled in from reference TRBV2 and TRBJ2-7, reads EPEVTQTPSHQVTQMGQEVILRCVPISNHLYFYWYRQILGQKVEFLVSFYNNEISEKSEIFDDQFSVERPDGSNFTLKIRSTKLEDSAMYFCASSEIQGDYGEQYFGPGTRLTVT.

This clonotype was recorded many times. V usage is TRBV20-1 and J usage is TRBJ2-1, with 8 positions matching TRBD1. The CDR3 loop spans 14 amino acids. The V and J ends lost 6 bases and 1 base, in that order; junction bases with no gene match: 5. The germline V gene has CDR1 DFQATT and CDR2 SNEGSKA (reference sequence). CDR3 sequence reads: CSATRQGSYNEQFF. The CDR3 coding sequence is TGCAGTGCGACAAGACAGGGGTCCTACAATGAGCAGTTCTTC.

CDR3 bases: TGTGCCAGCAGCCAAGATGTGAGTGGGGAAGAGACCCAGTACTTC. It is translated as CASSQDVSGEETQYF. The V gene is TRBV11-2, the J gene TRBJ2-5; no firm D call. The CDR3 spans 15 residues. Trimming left V 5 bases short and J 3 bases short, with 16 bases between. Germline assignment: CDR1 SGHAT and CDR2 FQNNGV.

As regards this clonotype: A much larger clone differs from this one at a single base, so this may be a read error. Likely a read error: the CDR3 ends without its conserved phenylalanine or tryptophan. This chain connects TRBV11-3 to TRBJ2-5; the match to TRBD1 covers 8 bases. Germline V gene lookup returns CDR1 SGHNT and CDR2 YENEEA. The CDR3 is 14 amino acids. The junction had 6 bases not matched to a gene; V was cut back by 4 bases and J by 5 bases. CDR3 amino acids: CASSSWTGHETQYS. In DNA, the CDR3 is TGTGCCAGCAGCTCCTGGACAGGGCACGAGACCCAGTACTCC.

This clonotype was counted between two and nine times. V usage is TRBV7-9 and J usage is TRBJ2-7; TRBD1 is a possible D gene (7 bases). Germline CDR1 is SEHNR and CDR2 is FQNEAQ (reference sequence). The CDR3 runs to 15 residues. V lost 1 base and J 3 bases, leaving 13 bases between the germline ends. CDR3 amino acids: CASSLGGTENYEQYF. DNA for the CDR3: TGTGCCAGCAGCTTAGGCGGGACAGAAAACTACGAGCAGTACTTC.

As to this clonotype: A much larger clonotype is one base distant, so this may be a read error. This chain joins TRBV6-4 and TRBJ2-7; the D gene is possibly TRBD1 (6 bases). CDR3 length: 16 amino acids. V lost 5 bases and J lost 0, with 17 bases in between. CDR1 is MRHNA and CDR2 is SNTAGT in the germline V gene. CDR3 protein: CASSRPDGQSSYEQYF. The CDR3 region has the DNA TGTGCCAGCAGTCGTCCGGACGGACAGAGCTCCTACGAGCAGTACTTC.

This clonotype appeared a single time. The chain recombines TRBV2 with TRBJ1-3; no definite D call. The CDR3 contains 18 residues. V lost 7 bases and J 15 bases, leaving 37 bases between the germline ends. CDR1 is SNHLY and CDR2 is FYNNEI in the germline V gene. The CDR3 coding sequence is TGTGCCAGCATTGGGATTTTTGCGGCCCCAATGGCTGGAAAACCCAAATATTTT. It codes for CASIGIFAAPMAGKPKYF. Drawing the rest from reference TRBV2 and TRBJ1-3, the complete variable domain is EPEVTQTPSHQVTQMGQEVILRCVPISNHLYFYWYRQILGQKVEFLVSFYNNEISEKSEIFDDQFSVERPDGSNFTLKIRSTKLEDSAMYFCASIGIFAAPMAGKPKYFGEGSWLTVV.

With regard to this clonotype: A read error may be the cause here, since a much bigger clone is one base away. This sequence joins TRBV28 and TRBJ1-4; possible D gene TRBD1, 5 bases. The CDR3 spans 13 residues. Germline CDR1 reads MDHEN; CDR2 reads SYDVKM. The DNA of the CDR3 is TGTGCCGGCAGTTTGGCAGGGTGGGAAAAACTGTTTTTT. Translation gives CAGSLAGWEKLFF.

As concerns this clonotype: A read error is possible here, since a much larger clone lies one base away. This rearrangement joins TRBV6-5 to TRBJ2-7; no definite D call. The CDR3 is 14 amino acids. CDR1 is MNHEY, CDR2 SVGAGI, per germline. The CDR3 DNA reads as TGTGCCAGCAGTCACTCAGGAACACACTACGAGCAGTACTTC. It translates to CASSHSGTHYEQYF.

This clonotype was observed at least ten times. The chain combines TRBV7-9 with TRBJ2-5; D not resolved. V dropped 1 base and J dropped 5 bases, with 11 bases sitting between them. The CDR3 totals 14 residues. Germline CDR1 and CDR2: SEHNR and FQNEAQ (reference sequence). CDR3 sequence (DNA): TGTGCCAGCAGCTTAGTAAATAGAGAGGAGACCCAGTACTTC. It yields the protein CASSLVNREETQYF.

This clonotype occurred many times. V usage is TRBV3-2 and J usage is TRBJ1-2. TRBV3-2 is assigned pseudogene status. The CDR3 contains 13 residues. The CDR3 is CASSQERHYGYTF. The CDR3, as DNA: TGTGCCAGCAGCCAAGAGAGACACTATGGCTACACCTTC.

CDR3 DNA: TGTGCCAGCAGTGGGACTAGTAATGAGCAGTTCTTC. It yields the protein CASSGTSNEQFF. The chain links TRBV2 to TRBJ2-1; 7 bases align to TRBD2. CDR3 length: 12 amino acids. Germline V gene data show CDR1 as SNHLY and CDR2 as FYNNEI. J was trimmed by 7 bases and V by 4 bases; bases with no gene match: 1.

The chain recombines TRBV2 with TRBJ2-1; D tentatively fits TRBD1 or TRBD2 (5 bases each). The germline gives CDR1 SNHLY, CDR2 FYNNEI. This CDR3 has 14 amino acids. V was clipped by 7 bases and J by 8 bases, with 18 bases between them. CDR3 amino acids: CASTLGTPPYEQFF. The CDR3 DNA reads TGTGCCAGCACCTTGGGGACCCCGCCTTATGAGCAGTTCTTC.

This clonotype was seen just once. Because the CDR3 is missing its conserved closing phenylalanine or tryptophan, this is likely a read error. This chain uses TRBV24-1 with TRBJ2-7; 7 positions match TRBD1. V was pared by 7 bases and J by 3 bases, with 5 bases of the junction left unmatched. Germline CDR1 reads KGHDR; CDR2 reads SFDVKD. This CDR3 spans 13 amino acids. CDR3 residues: CATSGTENYEQYL. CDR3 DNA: TGTGCCACCAGCGGGACAGAAAACTACGAGCAGTACCTC.

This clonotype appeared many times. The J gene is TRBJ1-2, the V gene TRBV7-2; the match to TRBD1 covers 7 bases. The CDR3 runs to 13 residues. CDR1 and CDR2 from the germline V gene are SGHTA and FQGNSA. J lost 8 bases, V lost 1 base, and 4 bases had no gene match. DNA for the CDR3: TGTGCCAGCAGCTTAGATCAGGGGGACGGCTACACCTTC. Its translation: CASSLDQGDGYTF.